This record looks at one TCR beta chain sequence and its context. The data belong to a study of blood T cell repertoires in COVID-19. Study as a whole: COVID-19 samples, acute and convalescent, were from the United States, Italy and Spain. PBMCs, B-cell-depleted T cells, or T cells were the source of the cDNA or gDNA that made up the material.

Study processing details: Using reference gene primer amplification, nucleated cell counts were estimated. Measured with immunoSEQ multiplex PCR; TCRdb has only the in-frame clones, and not every one. V and J calls and clone size are those listed in that table; D and trimming were worked out from the DNA. This table has under 250,000 clones, 70% to 90% appearing once. Germline lookup yields CDR1 MNHEY and CDR2 SVGAGI. Germline trimming cut 7 bases from V and 8 bases from J; bases unmatched to any gene: 8. This CDR3 region has 14 residues. The sequenced sample was peripheral blood. This chain joins TRBV6-5 and TRBJ1-4, with TRBD1 matching over 9 bases. The clonotype originates from a man aged 18 to 29 with active or convalescent COVID-19. The CDR3 region has the DNA TGTGCCAGCAATAAACAGGGGGCTTGGGAAAAACTGTTTTTT. Encoded protein: CASNKQGAWEKLFF.